The sequence of this TCR beta chain was determined in a study of blood T cell repertoires in COVID-19. Germline V gene data show CDR1 as LNHDA and CDR2 as SQIVND (reference sequence). Trimming cost V 4 bases and J 6 bases, with 15 bases left between them. The CDR3 is 15 amino acids. Sequencing was performed with immunoSEQ multiplex PCR; in TCRdb, only in-frame clones are kept and a portion is missing. Seen here are 120,000 to 150,000 clones, roughly 88% observed once, and the top ten hold about 8%. The clonotype comes from a woman aged 60 to 75 with COVID-19, enrolled during active disease. Input material: peripheral blood. The gene calls are TRBV19 and TRBJ1-4; TRBD1 might be the D (5 bases). DNA of the CDR3: TGTGCCAGTAGTACGATCGGGGGGTTGGATGAAAAACTGTTTTTT. This encodes CASSTIGGLDEKLFF.